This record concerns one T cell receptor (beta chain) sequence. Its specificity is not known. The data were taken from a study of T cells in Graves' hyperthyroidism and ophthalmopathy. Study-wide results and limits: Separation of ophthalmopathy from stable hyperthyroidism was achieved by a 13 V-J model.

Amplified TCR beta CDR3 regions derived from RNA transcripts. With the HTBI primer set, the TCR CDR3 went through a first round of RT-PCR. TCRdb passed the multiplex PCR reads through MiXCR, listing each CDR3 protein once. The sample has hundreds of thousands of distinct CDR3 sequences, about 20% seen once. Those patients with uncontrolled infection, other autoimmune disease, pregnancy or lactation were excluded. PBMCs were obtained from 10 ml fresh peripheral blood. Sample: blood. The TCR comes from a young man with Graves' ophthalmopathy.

CDR3 loop: CASSLEGGKAEAFF. As DNA, the CDR3 is TGCGCCAGCAGCTTGGAGGGGGGTAAGGCTGAAGCTTTCTTT. The chain employs TRBV5-1 and TRBJ1-1; possibly TRBD1 for D (6 bases). CDR1 and CDR2 from the germline V gene are SGHRS and YFSETQ. The CDR3 has 14 residues. Trimming removed 0 bases at V and 6 bases at J, with 12 bases between.